Below, 9 T cell receptor beta chains from the same sample are listed, as sequenced in a study of breast tumors, draining lymph nodes, adjacent tissues. Using its own MiXCR run on the multiplex PCR reads, TCRdb lists one record per CDR3 protein. This table holds 150,000 to 200,000 distinct CDR3 sequences, roughly a third found once. The lymph nodes were axillary draining lymph nodes from breast cancer patients. Input material: axillary lymph node tissue. Receptors were obtained from a female donor with breast cancer. Some clones in this sample may be carry-over from other donors' samples.

This clonotype was counted ten times or more. The chain combines TRBV20-1 with TRBJ2-2; D is uncertain. Trimming cost V 5 bases and J 1 base, with 14 bases left between them. The CDR3 extends over 15 amino acids. Germline CDR1 and CDR2: DFQATT and SNEGSKA (reference sequence). CDR3 residues: CSARDVRVNTGELFF. CDR3 bases: TGCAGTGCTCGCGACGTAAGAGTGAACACCGGGGAGCTGTTTTTT.

The genes are TRBV19 and TRBJ2-2; TRBD2 matches at 11 bases. Germline values: CDR1 LNHDA, CDR2 SQIVND (reference sequence). The CDR3 extends over 17 amino acids. The V and J ends lost 4 bases and 5 bases, in that order; junction bases with no gene match: 9. The CDR3 protein is CASSTKLAGERTGELFF. CDR3 DNA sequence: TGTGCCAGTAGTACAAAACTAGCGGGAGAGCGAACCGGGGAGCTGTTTTTT.

Concerning this clonotype: Since a much larger clone is just one base distant, this may be a read error. No conserved phenylalanine or tryptophan is present at the end of the CDR3, so a read error is the likely explanation. The chain employs TRBV2 and TRBJ2-1; the D call may be TRBD1 or TRBD2 (5 bases each). Trimming removed 6 bases from V and 2 bases from J, with 8 bases in between. Germline values: CDR1 SNHLY, CDR2 FYNNEI. The CDR3 extends over 13 amino acids. The CDR3 nucleotides are TGTGCCAGCAGGGGGGAAACCTACAATGAGCAGTTCCTC. It specifies CASRGETYNEQFL.

At least ten counts were recorded for this clonotype. The chain has TRBV11-2 and TRBJ2-1; 8 bases map to TRBD2. The CDR3 totals 18 residues. V lost 3 bases to trimming and J lost 0 bases; unmatched junction nucleotides: 10. Germline loops: CDR1 SGHAT, CDR2 FQNNGV. The CDR3 spells CASSFTGTRVSSYNEQFF. CDR3 sequence (DNA): TGTGCCAGCAGCTTCACCGGGACTAGGGTGAGCTCCTACAATGAGCAGTTCTTC.

Points on this clonotype: A read error is possible here, since a much larger clone lies one base away. This likely comes from a read error, as the CDR3 has no conserved phenylalanine or tryptophan at its end. The gene calls are TRBV27 and TRBJ1-5, with 7 bases identical to TRBD1. CDR1 MNHEY and CDR2 SMNVEV come from the germline V gene (reference sequence). This CDR3 is built from 16 residues. The J segment lost 0 bases and the V segment lost 11 bases, leaving 13 bases of the junction unmatched. In DNA, the CDR3 is TGTGCCGCAAGGACAGGCGCCCACTTTAGCAATCAGCCCCAGCATTCT. This codes for CAARTGAHFSNQPQHS.

A note on this clonotype: A read error is possible here, since a much larger clone lies one base away. The rearrangement links TRBV5-4 to TRBJ2-5, with a tentative D call TRBD2 (6 bases). The CDR3 extends over 15 amino acids. With 2 bases removed from V and 5 bases from J, the gap between germline ends came to 16 bases. CDR1 is SGHNT and CDR2 is YYREEE in the germline V gene (reference sequence). The CDR3: CASSLGGNQTETQYF. The CDR3 DNA reads as TGTGCCAGCAGCTTAGGCGGGAATCAGACTGAGACCCAGTACTTC.

The chain combines TRBV28 with TRBJ2-4; 9 nucleotides line up with TRBD1. The CDR3 length is 12 residues. J lost 15 bases, V lost 4 bases, and 7 bases had no gene match. CDR1 and CDR2 (germline): MDHEN, SYDVKM. The DNA of the CDR3 is TGTGCCAGCAGTTACACCGGGACAGGGTTGTACTTC. Residues: CASSYTGTGLYF. The full variable domain, its missing parts supplied by reference TRBV28 and TRBJ2-4, is DVKVTQSSRYLVKRTGEKVFLECVQDMDHENMFWYRQDPGLGLRLIYFSYDVKMKEKGDIPEGYSVSREKKERFSLILESASTNQTSMYLCASSYTGTGLYFGAGTRLSVL.

This clonotype appeared many times. The chain couples TRBV7-8 to TRBJ2-7; D uncertain. This CDR3 comprises 13 residues. In germline, CDR1 is SGHVS, CDR2 FQNEAQ. With 1 base removed from V and 3 bases from J, the gap between germline ends came to 7 bases. CDR3 loop: CASSLDGFYEQYF. In DNA, the CDR3 is TGTGCCAGCAGCTTAGACGGTTTCTACGAGCAGTACTTC. The whole variable domain, remainder taken from reference TRBV7-8 and TRBJ2-7, is GAGVSQSPRYKVAKRGQDVALRCDPISGHVSLFWYQQALGQGPEFLTYFQNEAQLDKSGLPSDRFFAERPEGSVSTLKIQRTQQEDSAVYLCASSLDGFYEQYFGPGTRLTVT.

In this sample, this clonotype turned up many times. The chain combines TRBV7-8 with TRBJ2-7; the D call may be TRBD1 or TRBD2 (5 bases each). Trimming removed 5 bases from V and 3 bases from J, with 17 bases in between. Germline-derived CDR1 and CDR2 are SGHVS and FQNEAQ. The CDR3 has 15 amino acids. The CDR3 sequence is CASSLPGRDVYEQYF. Written as DNA, the CDR3 is TGTGCCAGCAGCCTACCGGGACGCGATGTCTACGAGCAGTACTTC. Full variable domain (missing parts from reference TRBV7-8 and TRBJ2-7): GAGVSQSPRYKVAKRGQDVALRCDPISGHVSLFWYQQALGQGPEFLTYFQNEAQLDKSGLPSDRFFAERPEGSVSTLKIQRTQQEDSAVYLCASSLPGRDVYEQYFGPGTRLTVT.